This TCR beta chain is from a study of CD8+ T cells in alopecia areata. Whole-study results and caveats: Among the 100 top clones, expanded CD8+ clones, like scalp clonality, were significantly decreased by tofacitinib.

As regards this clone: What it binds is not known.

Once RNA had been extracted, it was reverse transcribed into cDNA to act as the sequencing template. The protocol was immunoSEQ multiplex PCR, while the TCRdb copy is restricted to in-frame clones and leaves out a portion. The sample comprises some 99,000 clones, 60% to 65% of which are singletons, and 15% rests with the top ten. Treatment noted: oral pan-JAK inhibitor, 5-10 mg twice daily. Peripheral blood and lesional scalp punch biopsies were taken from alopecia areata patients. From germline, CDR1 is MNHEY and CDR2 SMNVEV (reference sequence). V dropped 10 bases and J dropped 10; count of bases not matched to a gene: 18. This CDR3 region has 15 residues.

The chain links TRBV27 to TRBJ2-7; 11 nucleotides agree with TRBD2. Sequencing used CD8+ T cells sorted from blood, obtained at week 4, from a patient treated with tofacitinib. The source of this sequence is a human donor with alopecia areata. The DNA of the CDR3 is TGTGCCACCTCGGATATCAACGGGCTAGCGGGAGGCCAGTACTTC. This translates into CATSDINGLAGGQYF.